These 25 T cell receptor delta chains were all obtained from the same sample, sequenced in a study of γδ T cells in repeated Plasmodium falciparum infection. Flow sorting of PBMC yielded separate Vgamma9/Vdelta2+ and Vdelta2-negative gammadelta T cell populations for bulk repertoire analysis. TCRdb re-called the multiplex PCR reads via CATT. The sample consists of more than 45,000 delta-chain clones, 1.7% of them appearing once. Specimen: gamma-delta T cells from blood. The receptors here all came from a pool of human donors (malaria-infected and uninfected, not separated).

This clone was detected only a few times. This clone may be a read error of a much larger clone one base away. The CDR3 loop reads CALSPLSCGSPGWYTDRLIF. CDR3 nucleotides: TGTGCTCTTAGCCCCTTGTCCTGTGGGTCCCCCGGTTGGTACACCGATAGACTCATCTTT. V usage is TRDV1 and J usage is TRDJ1; D is unclear. This CDR3 is 20 amino acids long. Germline CDR1 is TSWWSYY and CDR2 is QGS.

Ten or more counts support this clone. A single base is all that separates this from a far larger clone, so a read error is likely. In the same sample, other DNA sequences code for this CDR3. The J gene is TRDJ1, the V gene TRDV1; 7 nucleotides match TRDD2. The J gene is absent in TCRdb and was assigned here via DNA matching to germline. CDR3 length: 20 residues. CDR1 is TSWWSYY, CDR2 QGS, per germline. CDR3 protein: CALGGAPFLLNRGVTHKLIF. The CDR3 coding sequence is TGTGCTCTTGGGGGGGCCCCCTTCCTTCTCAACAGGGGCGTCACCCATAAACTCATCTTT.

At least ten counts were recorded for this clone. This DNA's translation differs at residue 4 from TCRdb's protein, which comes from a much larger clone; a read error is likely, and the protein shown is translated from the DNA. The chain has TRDV1 and TRDJ1; TRDD2 matches 9 bases. This CDR3 spans 19 amino acids. The ends lost 7 bases at V and 0 bases at J; junction bases unmatched: 18. CDR1 and CDR2 from the germline V gene are TSWWSYY and QGS. CDR3 amino acids: CALDVSLPTAGDDTDKLIF. CDR3 nucleotide sequence: TGTGCTCTTGACGTCTCCCTTCCTACTGCTGGGGATGACACCGATAAACTCATCTTT.

Comment on this clone: This likely reflects a read error, since a far larger clone is one base away. The identical CDR3 is also encoded by other nucleotide sequences in the sample. This chain uses TRDV1 with TRDJ1, with D possibly TRDD2 on 5 matching bases. The V gene's germline CDR1 is TSWWSYY and CDR2 QGS. The CDR3 is made up of 13 amino acids. The CDR3 loop reads CALGSPFSDKLIF. DNA for the CDR3: TGTGCTCTTGGGTCCCCCTTCTCCGATAAACTGATCTTT.

This clone occurred a few times. This sequence is one base from a far larger clone and is likely a read error. The V gene went uncalled, while the J gene is TRDJ1; the table names TRDD3, a call not compared with the DNA. There are 19 residues in the CDR3. CDR3 residues: CALGESPIGGDTSTDKLIF. The CDR3 bases are TGTGCTCTTGGGGAATCGCCAATCGGGGGGGATACATCCACCGACAAACTCATCTTT.

To note about this clone: The protein TCRdb lists belongs to a much larger clone and differs from this DNA's translation at residue 8, which points to a read error; the protein shown is made from the DNA. The CDR3 reads CALAQGDFRDTGGPLNDKLIF. As DNA, the CDR3 is TGTGCTCTTGCCCAAGGGGACTTCCGTGACACTGGGGGGCCCCTGAACGATAAACTCATCTTT. This chain links TRDV1 with TRDJ1, with TRDD3 matching 8 bases. The J gene was not available in TCRdb and was assigned here by matching the DNA to germline segments. Germline values: CDR1 TSWWSYY, CDR2 QGS. With V trimmed by 7 bases and J by 4 bases, 29 bases remained unmatched. The CDR3 loop spans 21 amino acids.

A few counts support this clone. The protein held in TCRdb is that of a much larger clone and does not match this DNA's translation at residue 13, likely because of a read error; the protein shown is translated from the DNA. The V and J genes are TRDV1 and TRDJ1; perhaps TRDD3 as D (5 bases). The CDR3 is 19 residues long. V lost 5 bases, J lost 1 base, and 26 bases lay in between. CDR1 and CDR2 from the germline V gene are TSWWSYY and QGS. CDR3 bases: TGTGCTCTTGGGTACCTAACGAGGGGACCCCCCGGGGGCACCGATAAACTCATCTTT. It specifies CALGYLTRGPPGGTDKLIF.

About this clone: The TCRdb protein, from a much larger clone, departs from this DNA's translation at residue 20, likely by read error; the protein shown derives from the DNA. This sequence joins TRDV2 and TRDJ1; 13 bases fit TRDD3. The J gene is absent in TCRdb and was assigned here via DNA matching to germline. Germline lookup yields CDR1 GEAIGNYY and CDR2 EKD. The CDR3 extends over 23 amino acids. Here the CDR3 DNA reads TGTGCCTGTGACACCGAGTTCTCCAAACTGGGGGATACGCGCCAAACGTACACCGATATACTCATCTTT. This encodes CACDTEFSKLGDTRQTYTDILIF.

This clone has just a few counts. TCRdb's entry gives the protein of a much larger clone, which mismatches this DNA's translation at residue 16, likely from a read error; the protein reported here is translated from the DNA. The chain carries TRDV1 and TRDJ1; the D is unclear. Germline V gives CDR1 TSWWSYY, CDR2 QGS. This CDR3 is 17 amino acids long. Here the CDR3 DNA reads TGTGCTCTTGGGGAACTAGCGCCACTAAGAGACACCGATAAACTCACCTTT. Amino acid sequence: CALGELAPLRDTDKLTF.

This clone appeared a few times. A read error is the likely source, as a far larger clone sits one nucleotide away. Other DNA sequences in this sample translate to the same CDR3. This rearrangement joins TRAV38-2/DV8 to TRDJ1; TRDD3 matches 12 bases. The J gene, not given by TCRdb, was assigned here from a germline match of the nucleotide sequence. Germline V lookup: CDR1 TSESDYY, CDR2 QEAYKQQN. This CDR3 is built from 29 residues. The V segment lost 2 bases and the J segment 2 bases; nucleotides outside the gene matches: 43. CDR3 nucleotide sequence: TGTGCTTATAGGAGTGCACCTCAACCTATTCCTAACAGATGCCAGGGCCCCCTGGGGGATACGCGTTGGACCGATAAACTCATCTTT. Translation gives CAYRSAPQPIPNRCQGPLGDTRWTDKLIF.

This clone appeared a few times. Translating this DNA gives a protein that differs at residue 3 from the TCRdb one, which belongs to a much larger clone; a read error is likely, and the protein shown is this translation. For the CDR3, the DNA is TGTGCTCCTGGGGAACGAGGGCTCCTACGCGATACTGGGGGGTACGGGCATACAAACACCGATAAACTCATCTTT. Translation gives CAPGERGLLRDTGGYGHTNTDKLIF. This chain joins TRDV1 and TRDJ1; 8 bases match TRDD3. No J gene was available from TCRdb, and it was assigned here by a germline match of the DNA. The V gene's germline CDR1 is TSWWSYY and CDR2 QGS. There are 25 residues in the CDR3.

The table lists this clone with many counts. The genes are TRDV1 and TRDJ1; D gene ambiguous. Germline V gene data show CDR1 as TSWWSYY and CDR2 as QGS. Trimming cost V 7 bases and J 2 bases, with 26 bases left between them. CDR3 length: 18 residues. In DNA form, the CDR3 reads TGTGCTCTTGTTTACTCTCCCCGAGGCGCACTCTCAACCGATAAACTCATCTTT. It yields the protein CALVYSPRGALSTDKLIF.

This clone has more than one count but fewer than ten. This DNA translates differently at residue 10 from the TCRdb protein, which is that of a much larger clone; a read error is likely, and the protein shown is the DNA's own translation. The V gene is TRDV1, the J gene TRDJ1, with TRDD2 as a possible D gene (5 bases). TCRdb lists no J gene, so it was determined here by aligning the DNA to germline. V gave up 6 bases and J gave up 0 bases, with 26 bases separating them. Germline CDR1 TSWWSYY, CDR2 QGS. This CDR3 spans 19 amino acids. In nucleotides, the CDR3 is TGTGCTCTTGGTTTCCCTACGTGGGACCGGGACCTTTACACCGATAAACTCATCTTT. Translated: CALGFPTWDRDLYTDKLIF.

As to this clone: A far larger clone is one nucleotide away, so this likely arose from a read error. V gene assignment gives TRDV1, but the J gene was left uncalled; the table's D gene call, TRDD3, was not cross checked with the DNA. The CDR3 contains 22 residues. From germline, CDR1 is TSWWSYY and CDR2 QGS. Here the CDR3 DNA reads TGTGCTCTTGGGACACCGGCTTGGTGGAGGTATGGGGGATACGCACGCACCGATAAGCTCATCTTT. Protein: CALGTPAWWRYGGYARTDKLIF.

Note on this clone: Given a far larger clone just one base away, this is likely a sequencing read error. Distinct nucleotide sequences in the sample also encode this CDR3. J is TRDJ3 and V is TRDV2; 13 positions agree with TRDD3. The J gene, missing from TCRdb, was assigned here through DNA to germline matching. The CDR3 is 21 amino acids. Germline assignment: CDR1 GEAIGNYY and CDR2 EKD. The CDR3 region has the DNA TGTGCCTGTGACTCCGTACTGGGGGATACGAGGAGCTCCTGGGATACCCGACAGATGTTTTTC. The encoded protein is CACDSVLGDTRSSWDTRQMFF.

As to this clone: The TCRdb protein comes from a much larger clone and disagrees with this DNA's translation at residues 8 and 19, likely due to a read error; the protein given here is derived from the DNA. This sequence joins TRDV3 and TRDJ1; 8 bases are shared with TRDD3. CDR3 size: 21 residues. Germline values: CDR1 TVYSNPD, CDR2 GDNSRS (reference sequence). The CDR3 bases are TGTGCCTCTTCGGCCTTCCCGCTTGGGGATACTACTTGTGAGTACACCGATAAACCCATCTTT. Translated, it gives CASSAFPLGDTTCEYTDKPIF.

Points on this clone: The protein in TCRdb stems from a much larger clone and differs at residue 14 from this DNA's translation, likely a read error; here the protein is translated from the DNA. The CDR3 is CALGERGRARVWGAAQLFF. The CDR3 DNA reads TGTGCTCTTGGGGAGCGGGGAAGGGCCAGGGTCTGGGGGGCAGCACAACTCTTCTTT. The chain joins TRDV1 to TRDJ2; TRDD3 matches 7 bases. This CDR3 contains 19 residues. From germline, CDR1 is TSWWSYY and CDR2 QGS. The V gene end was trimmed by 3 bases and the J gene end by 6 bases; junction bases not matched to a gene: 19.

In regard to this clone: A far larger clone is one nucleotide away, so this likely arose from a read error. Other DNA sequences in this specimen translate into the identical CDR3. V and J are TRDV1 and TRDJ1; 11 bases fit TRDD3. The J gene was not available in TCRdb and was assigned here by matching the DNA to germline segments. CDR1 and CDR2 (germline): TSWWSYY, QGS. The CDR3 contains 21 residues. CDR3 sequence (DNA): TGTGCTCTCGGGGAACGGACCATCGATGGGGGATACGGTTCTTATACCGATAAACTCATCTTT. Its translation is CALGERTIDGGYGSYTDKLIF.

At least ten counts were recorded for this clone. This likely came from a read error, as a far larger clone is one base away. This sample includes further DNA sequences coding for the same CDR3. No J gene was assigned, while the V gene was called as TRDV2; the table's D call TRDD3 went unverified against the DNA. The germline CDR1 and CDR2 sequences are GEAIGNYY and EKD. The CDR3 length is 19 residues. DNA of the CDR3: TGTGCCTGTGACCAGATCGGTACAGGGTGGGACTCGGACACCGATAAACTTATCTTT. It specifies CACDQIGTGWDSDTDKLIF.

This clone was seen only a few times. A far larger clone is a single base away, which makes a read error likely. This sample includes further DNA sequences coding for the same CDR3. V and J are TRDV1 and TRDJ1; TRDD2 might be the D (5 bases). The J gene, left out of TCRdb, was set here by checking the DNA against germline. Germline CDR1 TSWWSYY, CDR2 QGS. There are 17 residues in the CDR3. CDR3 sequence reads: CALGEGFLQTYTDKLIF. In DNA form, the CDR3 reads TGTGCTCTTGGGGAAGGTTTCCTCCAGACCTACACTGATAAACTCATCTTT.

The chain employs TRDV1 and TRDJ1, with 9 nucleotides matching TRDD3. Matching the DNA to germline supplied the J gene, which TCRdb does not give. Germline CDR1 TSWWSYY, CDR2 QGS. This CDR3 comprises 22 residues. Germline trimming cut 5 bases from V and 0 bases from J; bases unmatched to any gene: 25. Written as DNA, the CDR3 is TGTGCTCTTGGGAGCGCCAAGGGGATCTGGGGGATGGGGATACCGTACACCGATAAACTCATCTTT. Residues: CALGSAKGIWGMGIPYTDKLIF.

This clone is medium-sized. Different DNA sequences within this sample yield the same CDR3. This chain links TRDV1 with TRDJ1; 9 bases line up with TRDD3. The V gene's germline CDR1 is TSWWSYY and CDR2 QGS. The CDR3 totals 19 residues. V shed 2 bases and J 1 base; nucleotides not matched to a gene: 14. This CDR3 reads CALGEFGIFWGIFTDKLIF. The CDR3 bases are TGTGCTCTTGGGGAATTCGGCATTTTCTGGGGGATCTTCACCGATAAACTCATCTTT.

This clone was picked up many times. Other DNA sequences from this sample encode an identical CDR3 as well. The rearrangement uses TRDV1 and TRDJ1; 9 bases match TRDD3. CDR1 TSWWSYY and CDR2 QGS come from the germline V gene. CDR3 size: 21 residues. Losses at the gene ends were 1 base for V and 0 bases for J; bases not matched to a gene: 18. For the CDR3, the DNA is TGTGCTCTTGGGGAACGTGGTTCCTACACCCCCTGGGGGATGTACACCGATAAACTCATCTTT. This encodes CALGERGSYTPWGMYTDKLIF.

A few counts support this clone. TCRdb attributes to this sequence the protein of a much larger clone, which differs from the DNA translation at residue 10; a read error is likely, and the protein displayed is translated from the DNA. The gene calls are TRDV1 and TRDJ1, with D maybe TRDD3 (5 bases). V lost 4 bases, J lost 2 bases, and 26 bases lay in between. The CDR3 length is 19 residues. Germline assignment: CDR1 TSWWSYY and CDR2 QGS. The CDR3 DNA follows: TGTGCTCTTGGGGTCGGGCCTCCGAGACCGGGGGGCTGTACCGATAAACTCATCTTT. This sequence encodes CALGVGPPRPGGCTDKLIF.

This clone ranks as large (0.1 to 1%). Other DNA sequences from this sample encode an identical CDR3 as well. The chain couples TRDV1 to TRDJ1; D possibly corresponds to TRDD3 (6 bases). Deletions cut 5 bases from V and 3 bases from J, with 7 bases between. Germline CDR1 reads TSWWSYY; CDR2 reads QGS. CDR3 length equals 12 residues. The CDR3 loop reads CALGMGADKLIF. CDR3 in DNA: TGTGCTCTTGGGATGGGGGCCGATAAACTCATCTTT.